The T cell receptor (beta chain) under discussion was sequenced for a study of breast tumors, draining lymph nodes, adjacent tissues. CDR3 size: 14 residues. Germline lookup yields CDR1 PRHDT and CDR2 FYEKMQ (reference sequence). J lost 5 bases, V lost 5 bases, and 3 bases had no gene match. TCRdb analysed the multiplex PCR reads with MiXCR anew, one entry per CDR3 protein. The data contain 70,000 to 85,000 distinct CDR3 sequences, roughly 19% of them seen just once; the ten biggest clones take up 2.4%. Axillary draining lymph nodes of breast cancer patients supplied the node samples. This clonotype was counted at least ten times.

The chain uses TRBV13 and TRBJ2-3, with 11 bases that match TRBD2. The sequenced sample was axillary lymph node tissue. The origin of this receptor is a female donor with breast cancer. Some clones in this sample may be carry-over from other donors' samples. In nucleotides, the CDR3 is TGTGCCAGCAGCCCTGGGACTAGCGGAGATACGCAGTATTTT. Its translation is CASSPGTSGDTQYF. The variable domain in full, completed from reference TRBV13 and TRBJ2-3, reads AAGVIQSPRHLIKEKRETATLKCYPIPRHDTVYWYQQGPGQDPQFLISFYEKMQSDKGSIPDRFSAQQFSDYHSELNMSSLELGDSALYFCASSPGTSGDTQYFGPGTRLTVL.